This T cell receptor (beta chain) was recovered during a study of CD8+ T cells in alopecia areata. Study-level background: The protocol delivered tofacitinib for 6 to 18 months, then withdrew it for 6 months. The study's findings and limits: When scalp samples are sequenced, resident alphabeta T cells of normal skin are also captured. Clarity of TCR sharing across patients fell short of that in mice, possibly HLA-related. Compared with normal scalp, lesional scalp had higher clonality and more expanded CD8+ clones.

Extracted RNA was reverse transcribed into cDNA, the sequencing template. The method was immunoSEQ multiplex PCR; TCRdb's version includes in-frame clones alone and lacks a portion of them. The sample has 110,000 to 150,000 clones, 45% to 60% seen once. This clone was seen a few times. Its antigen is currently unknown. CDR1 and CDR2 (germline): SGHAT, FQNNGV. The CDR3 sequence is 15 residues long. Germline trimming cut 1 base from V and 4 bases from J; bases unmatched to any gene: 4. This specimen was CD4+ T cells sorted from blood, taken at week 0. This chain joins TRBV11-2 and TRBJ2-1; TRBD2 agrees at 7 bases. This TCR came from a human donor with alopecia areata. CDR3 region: CASSLGGGRYNEQFF. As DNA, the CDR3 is TGTGCCAGCAGCTTAGGGGGCGGGAGATACAATGAGCAGTTCTTC.